The sequence of this T cell receptor beta chain was determined in a study of blood T cell repertoires in COVID-19. Germline V gene lookup returns CDR1 ENHRY and CDR2 SYGVKD. The J segment lost 4 bases and the V segment lost 3 bases, leaving 7 bases of the junction unmatched. This CDR3 contains 16 residues. Sequencing used immunoSEQ multiplex PCR; TCRdb keeps in-frame clones, though not all of them. The sample contains over 85,000 clones, roughly 91% of which appear only once. The specimen sequenced was peripheral blood. This TCR derives from a woman over 75 with active COVID-19. The rearrangement joins TRBV10-3 to TRBJ1-2; TRBD1 matches 11 bases. As DNA, the CDR3 is TGTGCCATCAGTGACCGGACAGGGGGCCTGGCCTATGGCTACACCTTC. This codes for CAISDRTGGLAYGYTF.